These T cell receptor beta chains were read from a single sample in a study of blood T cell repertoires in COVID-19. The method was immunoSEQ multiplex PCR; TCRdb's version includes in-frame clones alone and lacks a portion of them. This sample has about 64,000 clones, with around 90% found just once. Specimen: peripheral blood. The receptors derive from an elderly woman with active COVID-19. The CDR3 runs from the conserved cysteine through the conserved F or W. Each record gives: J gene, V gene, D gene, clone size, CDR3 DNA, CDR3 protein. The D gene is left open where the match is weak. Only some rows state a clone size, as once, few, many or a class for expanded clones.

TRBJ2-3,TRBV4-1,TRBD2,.,TGCGCCAGCAGCCAGCTGAGGACTAGCGGCACAGATACGCAGTATTTT,CASSQLRTSGTDTQYF
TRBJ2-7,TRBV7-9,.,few,TGTGCCAGCAGCTTAGGAGTTTTCTACGAGCAGTACTTC,CASSLGVFYEQYF
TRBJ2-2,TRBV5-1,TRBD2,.,TGCGCCAGCAGCCCGTCCGGGGGGGCGGGGACCGGGGAGCTGTTTTTT,CASSPSGGAGTGELFF
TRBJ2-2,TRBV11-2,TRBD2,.,TGTGCCAGCAGCAAACTAGCGGGAGTTCCCGGGGAGCTGTTTTTT,CASSKLAGVPGELFF
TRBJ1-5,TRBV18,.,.,TGTGCCAGCTCACCAAATCAGGGTAATCAGCCCCAGCATTTT,CASSPNQGNQPQHF
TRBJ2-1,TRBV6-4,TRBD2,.,TGTGCCAGCAGTGACCAGCGGGGGAATGAGCAGTTCTTC,CASSDQRGNEQFF
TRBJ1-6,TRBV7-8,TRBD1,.,TGTGCCAGCAGCACCGGACAGGGACTGAATTCACCCTTCCACTTT,CASSTGQGLNSPFHF
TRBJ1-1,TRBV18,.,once,TGTGCCAGCTCACCACGCCGGGGACAGAACACTGAAGCTTTCTTT,CASSPRRGQNTEAFF
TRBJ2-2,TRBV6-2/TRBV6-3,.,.,TGTGCCAGCAGTGGGTCCGGGACCAGGGGCACCGGGGAGCTGTTTTTT,CASSGSGTRGTGELFF
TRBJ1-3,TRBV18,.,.,TGTGCCAGCTCATCCGTCCGGGTTAGCTCTGGAAACACCATATATTTT,CASSSVRVSSGNTIYF
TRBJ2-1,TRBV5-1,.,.,TGCGCCAGCAGCCCTTACGGACCCACGGGGGCCTACAATGAGCAGTTCTTC,CASSPYGPTGAYNEQFF
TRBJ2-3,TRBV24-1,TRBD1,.,TGTGCCACCAGTGAACCAACAGGGGCCCCGGCTGGCACAGATACGCAGTATTTT,CATSEPTGAPAGTDTQYF
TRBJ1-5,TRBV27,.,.,TGTGCCAGCAGTCTAGAACGGACAGCGGGCAATCAGCCCCAGCATTTT,CASSLERTAGNQPQHF
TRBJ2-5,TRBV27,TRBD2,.,TGTGCCAGCAGTTTCCGACTAGCGGGAGCCGTAGAGACCCAGTACTTC,CASSFRLAGAVETQYF
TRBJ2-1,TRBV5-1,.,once,TGCGCCAGCAGCTTGTTGGACACTAACTACAATGAGCAGTTCTTC,CASSLLDTNYNEQFF
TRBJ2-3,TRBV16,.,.,TGTGCCAGCCGGCGCGCAGGAACAGATGCGCAGTATTTT,CASRRAGTDAQYF
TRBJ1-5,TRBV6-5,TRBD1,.,TGTGCCAGCAGCCGGGACAGGGGTTTCAATCAGCCCCAGCATTTT,CASSRDRGFNQPQHF
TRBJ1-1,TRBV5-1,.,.,TGCGCCAGCAGTCCGGAGGGCAGGGCTGGCACTGAAGCTTTCTTT,CASSPEGRAGTEAFF
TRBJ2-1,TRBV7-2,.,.,TGTGCCAGCAGCTCGGACTATGAGGCCCCGTCGCAGTTCTTC,CASSSDYEAPSQFF
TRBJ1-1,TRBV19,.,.,TGTGCCAGTAGCGCCACCAGGAACACTGAAGCTTTCTTT,CASSATRNTEAFF
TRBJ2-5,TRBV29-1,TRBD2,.,TGCAGCGGTGGTGGGCAGGGAGGGCCCCAGTACTTC,CSGGGQGGPQYF
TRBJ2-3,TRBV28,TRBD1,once,TGTGCCAGCAAGGAAGGGGGCTCAGATACGCAGTATTTT,CASKEGGSDTQYF